This T cell receptor beta chain was recorded in a study of cytomegalovirus exposure and HLA in healthy donors. Overall study context: Across about 400 genotyped donors, about 81% landed in the Caucasian-associated ancestry cluster.

V lost 0 bases to trimming and J lost 2 bases; unmatched junction nucleotides: 1. Looked up from germline, CDR1 is LGHNA and CDR2 is YSLEER. The length of the CDR3 is 16 residues. Study results and caveats: Sequencing likely produced, as an artifact, a cluster of highly shared sequence variants. By HLA locus, TCR association rates varied in a later analysis, with DRB1 showing the most and HLA-C the fewest.

It was with 60 Vbeta and 13 Jbeta primers that the PCR ran. TCRdb's copy holds only in-frame clones and misses some; the assay was immunoSEQ multiplex PCR. The sample lists under 200,000 clones; roughly 80% were seen once. With regard to this clone: The target antigen is unknown.

V gene TRBV4-3 combines with J gene TRBJ2-6, with 7 bases lining up with TRBD1. The sample taken for sequencing was PBMCs. This TCR came from a girl aged 10-17 years in good health and CMV-seropositive. CDR3 region: CASSQEQGTGANVLTF. The CDR3 DNA follows: TGCGCCAGCAGCCAAGAACAGGGGACTGGGGCCAACGTCCTGACTTTC.